The clone carrying this T cell receptor (beta chain) turned up a few times. V was pared by 5 bases and J by 7 bases, with 4 bases of the junction left unmatched. This CDR3 comprises 13 residues. Looked up from germline, CDR1 is SGHVS and CDR2 is FNYEAQ. The data belong to a study of cytomegalovirus exposure and HLA in healthy donors. 13 Jbeta primers and 60 Vbeta primers were used for the PCR. Assay: immunoSEQ multiplex PCR; the TCRdb copy retains only in-frame clones and omits some. The table records 150,000 to 200,000 clones, roughly 85% of them present only once. V usage is TRBV7-6 and J usage is TRBJ1-1; 10 nucleotides line up with TRBD1. The specimen was PBMCs. This TCR was sampled from a woman between 50 and 59 years old in good health and CMV-seronegative. CDR3 sequence (DNA): TGTGCCAGCAGCCCGGGACAGGGGTATGAAGCTTTCTTT. This translates into CASSPGQGYEAFF.